This T cell receptor beta chain emerged from a study of blood T cell repertoires in COVID-19. Study overall: Samples taken during acute and convalescent COVID-19 were collected in the United States, Italy and Spain.

Per the authors' pipeline: Using reference gene primer amplification, nucleated cell counts were estimated. The method was immunoSEQ multiplex PCR; TCRdb's version includes in-frame clones alone and lacks a portion of them. The V and J calls and clone size were taken over from that table, and D and trimming were inferred from the DNA. Among about 97,000 clones, roughly 81% were seen once, and the ten largest hold about a tenth. Notes on this clone: This sample also contains other DNA sequences that code for the same CDR3.

The material sequenced was peripheral blood. The TCR sequence derives from a man between 35 and 55 years old with active or convalescent COVID-19.

CDR3 sequence: CASSLRTSGGQETQYF. CDR3 DNA sequence: TGTGCCAGCAGCTTACGGACTAGCGGGGGCCAAGAGACCCAGTACTTC. The V call is TRBV3-1 (or the pseudogene TRBV3-2), the J call TRBJ2-5; 13 positions match TRBD2. The CDR3 has 16 amino acids. V lost 5 bases and J lost 1; bases outside the gene matches: 4. Germline lookup yields CDR1 LGHDT and CDR2 YNNKEL (reference sequence).